One and the same sample provided the 7 T cell receptor beta chains below, sequenced in a study of cytomegalovirus exposure and HLA in healthy donors. The PCR contained 60 Vbeta and 13 Jbeta primers. Libraries were prepared by immunoSEQ multiplex PCR; TCRdb keeps only in-frame clonotypes and omits some of them. The profile shows about 110,000 clones, 65% to 80% of them singletons. Sequenced input: PBMCs. The receptors here all came from a woman in her sixties or seventies in good health and CMV-seropositive.

The chain combines TRBV7-8 with TRBJ2-6, with D possibly matching TRBD1 (5 bases). The CDR3 loop spans 16 amino acids. The germline V and J ends were trimmed by 5 bases and 0 bases, with 11 bases remaining between them. CDR1 and CDR2 from the germline V gene are SGHVS and FQNEAQ. The CDR3 DNA is TGTGCCAGCAGCGTTCACAGGTTCTCTGGGGCCAACGTCCTGACTTTC. Translated, it gives CASSVHRFSGANVLTF.

CDR3 sequence (DNA): TGTGCCAGCAGCACGAGACTAGCGGGAGGGAACTACAATGAGCAGTTCTTC. Amino acids: CASSTRLAGGNYNEQFF. The chain recombines TRBV9 with TRBJ2-1, with 14 bases lining up with TRBD2. CDR3 length equals 17 residues. Trimming cost V 4 bases and J 3 bases; bases outside gene matches: 6. CDR1 and CDR2 from the germline V gene are SGDLS and YYNGEE.

A remark on this clone: A junction end diverges from the germline sequence, so it may reflect a read error. Other DNA sequences in the sample encode the same CDR3. The chain employs TRBV5-1 and TRBJ2-1, with 8 bases lining up with TRBD2. CDR1 and CDR2 from the germline V gene are SGHRS and YFSETQ. The CDR3 extends over 15 amino acids. CDR3 sequence reads: CASSFGLARFNEQFF. DNA for the CDR3: TGCGCCAGTAGCTTCGGACTAGCACGGTTCAATGAGCAGTTCTTC.

The CDR3 DNA reads TGCGCCAGCAGTCAACGCTTATGGCCCAATGAGCAGTTCTTC. Translated: CASSQRLWPNEQFF. This sequence joins TRBV23-1 and TRBJ2-1; D gene ambiguous. TRBV23-1 is classed as an ORF, of uncertain function. The V end was cut by 2 bases, the J end by 6 bases, with 11 bases between. This CDR3 is 14 amino acids long.

V usage is TRBV9 and J usage is TRBJ2-1; 7 nucleotides align to TRBD2. This CDR3 contains 14 residues. The germline V gene encodes CDR1 SGDLS and CDR2 YYNGEE. J was trimmed by 7 bases and V by 0 bases; bases with no gene match: 4. The CDR3 is CASSVVAGRNEQFF. The CDR3 DNA reads TGTGCCAGCAGCGTAGTAGCCGGGAGGAATGAGCAGTTCTTC.

The chain has TRBV5-1 and TRBJ2-7; TRBD1 might be the D (5 bases). V lost 1 base and J 7 bases, leaving 12 bases between the germline ends. Germline CDR1 and CDR2: SGHRS and YFSETQ. The length of the CDR3 is 13 residues. CDR3 amino acids: CASSLIGAYEQYF. The CDR3 nucleotides read TGCGCCAGCAGCTTGATTGGGGCTTATGAGCAGTACTTC.

The CDR3 loop is CASRDRGGQPQHF. The CDR3 bases are TGTGCCAGCCGGGACAGGGGTGGACAGCCCCAGCATTTT. The chain carries TRBV6-5 and TRBJ1-5; 10 bases agree with TRBD1. From germline, CDR1 is MNHEY and CDR2 SVGAGI. V was pared by 8 bases and J by 7 bases, with 5 bases of the junction left unmatched. There are 13 residues in the CDR3.